Each of the 14 T cell receptor beta chains below was sequenced from the same sample in a study of T cells in Graves' hyperthyroidism and ophthalmopathy. Using RNA transcripts as the source, TCR beta CDR3 regions were amplified. Primed by the HTBI set, a first-round RT-PCR was run on the TCR CDR3. TCRdb independently ran MiXCR on the multiplex PCR reads; one entry per CDR3 protein. The table shows roughly 300,000 distinct CDR3 sequences, with 21% occurring only once. What was sequenced was blood. Receptor source: a woman between 50 and 59 years old with Graves' hyperthyroidism.

CDR3 nucleotide sequence: TGTGCCAGCAGTGACCCCGGGACAGACCGCATCACTAACTATGGCTACACCTTC. It translates to CASSDPGTDRITNYGYTF. The chain uses TRBV28 and TRBJ1-2, with TRBD1 matching 7 bases. Germline lookup yields CDR1 MDHEN and CDR2 SYDVKM. After removal of 5 bases from V and 0 bases from J, the junction contained 15 bases not matched to a gene. The CDR3 has 18 amino acids.

A few counts support this clonotype. The gene calls are TRBV24-1 and TRBJ2-7, with TRBD2 matching 8 bases. J was trimmed by 0 bases and V by 4 bases; bases with no gene match: 7. The germline gives CDR1 KGHDR, CDR2 SFDVKD. The CDR3 extends over 16 amino acids. CDR3 loop: CATSDPAREGSYEQYF. As DNA, the CDR3 is TGTGCCACCAGTGACCCCGCCCGGGAGGGCTCCTACGAGCAGTACTTC.

In regard to this clonotype: A read error may be the cause here, since a much bigger clone is one base away. The rearrangement uses TRBV18 and TRBJ2-5; possible D gene TRBD1, 6 bases. The CDR3 loop spans 15 amino acids. Germline lookup yields CDR1 KGHSH and CDR2 LQKENI. CDR3 DNA: TGTGCCAGCTCACCAATGCAGGGGCAACAAGAGACCCAGTGCTTC. Its protein product is CASSPMQGQQETQCF.

This clonotype appeared many times. This chain links TRBV13 with TRBJ2-2; D may be TRBD2 (10 bases). From germline, CDR1 is PRHDT and CDR2 FYEKMQ (reference sequence). This CDR3 spans 18 amino acids. Trimming removed 6 bases at V and 3 bases at J, with 23 bases between. Here the CDR3 DNA reads TGTGCCAGCAGGAACAGGGGGCCGGGGACTAGCGACACCGGGGAGCTGTTTTTT. It codes for CASRNRGPGTSDTGELFF.

J is TRBJ2-1 and V is TRBV20-1; D not resolved. CDR1 and CDR2 from the germline V gene are DFQATT and SNEGSKA (reference sequence). The V and J ends lost 3 bases and 8 bases respectively, with 14 bases between them. There are 13 residues in the CDR3. The CDR3 region is CSARSHAIDEQFF. The DNA for the CDR3 is TGCAGTGCTAGGTCACATGCGATCGATGAGCAGTTCTTC.

J is TRBJ2-1 and V is TRBV7-6; 9 positions agree with TRBD1. Trimming at V came to 4 bases and at J to 3 bases, leaving 7 bases not matched to a gene. Germline CDR1 and CDR2: SGHVS and FNYEAQ. CDR3 size: 16 residues. CDR3 nucleotides: TGTGCCAGCAGCTCAATGGGACAGGGTGTCTACAATGAGCAGTTCTTC. Encoded protein: CASSSMGQGVYNEQFF.

Only a few counts were recorded for this clonotype. The chain has TRBV28 and TRBJ2-1; 13 positions agree with TRBD2. This CDR3 has 16 residues. Per the germline V gene, CDR1 is MDHEN and CDR2 is SYDVKM. The ends lost 2 bases at V and 5 bases at J; junction bases unmatched: 3. CDR3 protein: CASSLRGLAGNNEQFF. CDR3 nucleotides: TGTGCCAGCAGTTTAAGGGGACTAGCGGGAAACAATGAGCAGTTCTTC.

This clonotype occurred a few times. This sequence joins TRBV12-3 or TRBV12-4 and TRBJ1-6; no clear D. The CDR3 is 14 amino acids. Trimming pared 2 bases from V and 4 bases from J, leaving 6 bases between. The CDR3: CASSLSGYNSPLHF. Here the CDR3 DNA reads TGTGCCAGCAGTTTATCAGGATATAATTCACCCCTCCACTTT.

A few counts support this clonotype. V usage is TRBV6-1 and J usage is TRBJ1-2; 7 bases map to TRBD1. CDR3 length equals 12 residues. V lost 10 bases to trimming and J lost 4 bases; unmatched junction nucleotides: 6. Germline values: CDR1 MNHNS, CDR2 SASEGT. The CDR3 loop is CATDRAVYGYTF. The CDR3 DNA reads TGTGCCACAGACAGGGCGGTCTATGGCTACACCTTC.

The J gene is TRBJ1-1, the V gene TRBV3-1; 9 nucleotides line up with TRBD1. The CDR3 extends over 12 amino acids. V gave up 4 bases and J gave up 9 bases; unmatched junction bases: 3. The germline gives CDR1 LGHDT, CDR2 YNNKEL (reference sequence). Here the CDR3 reads CASSPGQGKAFF. The CDR3 DNA sequence: TGTGCCAGCAGCCCCGGACAGGGGAAAGCTTTCTTT. The variable domain in full, with the rest retrieved from reference TRBV3-1 and TRBJ1-1, is DTAVSQTPKYLVTQMGNDKSIKCEQNLGHDTMYWYKQDSKKFLKIMFSYNNKELIINETVPNRFSPKSPDKAHLNLHINSLELGDSAVYFCASSPGQGKAFFGQGTRLTVV.

This clonotype was observed a handful of times. The rearrangement joins TRBV19 to TRBJ2-6, with 11 bases fitting TRBD1. The CDR3 length is 16 residues. V was clipped by 4 bases and J by 2 bases; unmatched bases: 1. Germline loops: CDR1 LNHDA, CDR2 SQIVND (reference sequence). The DNA of the CDR3 is TGTGCCAGTAGTACGGGACAGGGGGCTGGGGCCAACGTCCTGACTTTC. Amino acid sequence: CASSTGQGAGANVLTF.

This clonotype was picked up many times. V is TRBV20-1 and J is TRBJ2-5; 11 positions match TRBD2. This CDR3 is 17 amino acids long. V trimming: 5 bases; J trimming: 5 bases; junction bases outside the gene matches: 16. Germline CDR1 and CDR2: DFQATT and SNEGSKA (reference sequence). The CDR3 here is CSAYRVAIAGGGETQYF. The CDR3, as DNA: TGCAGTGCTTATCGGGTTGCCATAGCGGGGGGGGGTGAGACCCAGTACTTC.

This clonotype was counted at least ten times. The chain recombines TRBV11-3 with TRBJ2-3; 8 bases are shared with TRBD1. Per germline, CDR1 SGHNT and CDR2 YENEEA. V trimming: 7 bases; J trimming: 2 bases; junction bases outside the gene matches: 11. The CDR3 has 16 residues. The CDR3 sequence: CASTLGGQGSTDTQYF. CDR3 nucleotides: TGTGCCAGCACCCTAGGCGGACAGGGCTCCACAGATACGCAGTATTTT.

This clonotype has at least ten counts. The chain recombines TRBV11-2 with TRBJ2-2; TRBD1 agrees at 7 bases. Germline V gene lookup returns CDR1 SGHAT and CDR2 FQNNGV. The CDR3 totals 15 residues. J was trimmed by 4 bases and V by 6 bases; bases with no gene match: 8. The CDR3 protein is CASREQGLSTGELFF. CDR3 bases: TGTGCCAGCAGGGAACAGGGGTTAAGCACCGGGGAGCTGTTTTTT.